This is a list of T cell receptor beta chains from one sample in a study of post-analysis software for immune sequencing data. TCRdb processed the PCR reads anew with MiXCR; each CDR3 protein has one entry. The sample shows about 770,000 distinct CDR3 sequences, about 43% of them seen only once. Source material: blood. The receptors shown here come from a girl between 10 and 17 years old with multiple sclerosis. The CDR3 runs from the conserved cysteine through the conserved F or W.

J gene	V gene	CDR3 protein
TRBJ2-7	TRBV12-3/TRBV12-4	CASSPTSGEQYF
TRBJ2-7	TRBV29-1	CSVTGGDSYEQYF
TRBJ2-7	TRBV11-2	CASSSDRAGNEQYF
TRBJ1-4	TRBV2	CASSSGAATNEKLFF
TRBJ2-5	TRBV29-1	CSVVRRRGASQETQYF
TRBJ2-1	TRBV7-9	CASSLILAGANEQFF
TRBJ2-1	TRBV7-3	CASSLTRGAHNEQFF
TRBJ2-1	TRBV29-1	CSVELRGGHNEQFF
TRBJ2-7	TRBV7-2	CASSLDGTNYEQYF
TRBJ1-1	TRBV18	CASSTDGEAFF
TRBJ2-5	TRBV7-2	CASSLAGLAEGGQYF
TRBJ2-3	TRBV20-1	CSARVPVLAGGGADTQYF
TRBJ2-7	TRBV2	CASSERRLYEQYF
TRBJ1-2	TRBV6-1	CASSVPGQANYGYTF
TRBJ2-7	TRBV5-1	CASSLEGQGRYEQYF
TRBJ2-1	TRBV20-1	CSAGSMGQFF
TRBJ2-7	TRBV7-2	CASSPSGQNSYEQYF
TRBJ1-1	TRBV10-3	CAIRHLGQNTEAFF
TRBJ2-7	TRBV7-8	CASSRPGGPYEQYF
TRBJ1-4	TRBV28	CASSPGDKVRELFF
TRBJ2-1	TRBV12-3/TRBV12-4	CASSPRDSHNEQFF
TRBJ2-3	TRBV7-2	CASSLGASGRSTDTQYF
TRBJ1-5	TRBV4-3	CASSQDIGVNQPQHF
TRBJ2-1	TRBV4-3	CASSQDISGDEQFF
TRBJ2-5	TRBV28	CATRRLAVLGETQYF
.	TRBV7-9	CASSSGVSGGEQYF
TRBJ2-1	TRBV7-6	CASSLANLREEQFF
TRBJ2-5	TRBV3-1	CASSGTSGLVETQYF
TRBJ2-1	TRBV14	CASSQDSRERYNEQFF
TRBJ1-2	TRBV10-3	CAISEMGGGYTF
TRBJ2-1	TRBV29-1	CSVEGLADYNEQFF
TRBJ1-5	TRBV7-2	CASRRTGWGNQPQHF
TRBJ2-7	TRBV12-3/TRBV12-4	CASTTGGNEQYF
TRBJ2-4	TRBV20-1	CSAERDRGPAVAKNIQYF
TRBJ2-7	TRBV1	CTSSPNWTSGSWVEQYF
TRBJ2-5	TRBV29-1	CSVDRASGSSRDWETQYF
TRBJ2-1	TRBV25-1	CASQRNSEQFF
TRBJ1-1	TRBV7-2	CASSFVSRRGRNTEAFF
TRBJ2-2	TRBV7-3	CASSFTPIGTGELFF
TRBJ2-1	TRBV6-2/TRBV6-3	CASSYPTSGPNKEQFF
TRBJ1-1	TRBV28	CASTPERAEAFF
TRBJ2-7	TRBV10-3	CAVGDGYEQYF
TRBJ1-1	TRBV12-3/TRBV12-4	CASSLERGEAFF
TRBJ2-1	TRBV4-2	CASSQRLDPPGGQFF
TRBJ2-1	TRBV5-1	CASSLNARLAGGNEQFF
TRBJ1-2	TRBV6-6	CASQSSSCGYTF
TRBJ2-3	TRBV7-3	CASSLTGPPGRGTDTQYF
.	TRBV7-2	CASSLAPAGEETQYF
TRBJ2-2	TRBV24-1	CATGLAGDTNTGELFF
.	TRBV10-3	CAIGTPRTYEQYF